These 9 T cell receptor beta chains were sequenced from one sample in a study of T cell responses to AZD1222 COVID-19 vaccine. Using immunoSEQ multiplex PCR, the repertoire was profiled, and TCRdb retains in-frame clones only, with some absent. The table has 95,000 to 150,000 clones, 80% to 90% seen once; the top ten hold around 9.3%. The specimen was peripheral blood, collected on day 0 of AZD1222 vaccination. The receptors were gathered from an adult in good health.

The CDR3 DNA sequence: TGTGCCAGCAGCTTTCGGACAGGGGGAGATCAGCCCCAGCATTTT. It codes for CASSFRTGGDQPQHF. V is TRBV3-1 (or the pseudogene TRBV3-2) and J is TRBJ1-5; TRBD1 agrees at 10 bases. V gave up 5 bases and J gave up 5 bases; unmatched junction bases: 6. In germline, CDR1 is LGHDT, CDR2 YNNKEL (reference sequence). This CDR3 is 15 amino acids long.

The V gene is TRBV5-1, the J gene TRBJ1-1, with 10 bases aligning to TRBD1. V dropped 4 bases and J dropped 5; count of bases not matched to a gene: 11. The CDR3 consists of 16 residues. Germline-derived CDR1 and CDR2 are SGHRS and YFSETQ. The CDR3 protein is CASSGGDRGRLTEAFF. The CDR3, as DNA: TGCGCCAGCAGCGGGGGTGACAGGGGGCGCCTGACTGAAGCTTTCTTT.

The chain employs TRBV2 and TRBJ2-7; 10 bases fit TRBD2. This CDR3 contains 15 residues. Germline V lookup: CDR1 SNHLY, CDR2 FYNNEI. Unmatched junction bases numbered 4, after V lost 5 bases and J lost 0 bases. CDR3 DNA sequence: TGTGCCAGCAGTATGGAGCGGGGGGGCTCCTACGAGCAGTACTTC. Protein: CASSMERGGSYEQYF.

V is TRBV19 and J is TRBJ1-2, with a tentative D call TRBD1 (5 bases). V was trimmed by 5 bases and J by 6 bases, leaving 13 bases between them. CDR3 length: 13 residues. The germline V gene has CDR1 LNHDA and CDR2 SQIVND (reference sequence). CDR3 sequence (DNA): TGTGCCAGTAGTCGATTGGAGGGGAATGGCTACACCTTC. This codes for CASSRLEGNGYTF.

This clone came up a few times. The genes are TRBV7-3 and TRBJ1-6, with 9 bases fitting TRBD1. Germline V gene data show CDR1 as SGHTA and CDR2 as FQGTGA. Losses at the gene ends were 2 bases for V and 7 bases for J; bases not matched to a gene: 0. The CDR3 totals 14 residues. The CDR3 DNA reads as TGTGCCAGCAGCTTAGGGACAGGGAATTCACCCCTCCACTTT. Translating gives CASSLGTGNSPLHF.

CDR3 loop: CASSLAGEQYF. CDR3 DNA sequence: TGTGCCAGCAGCCTCGCGGGCGAGCAGTACTTC. This chain connects TRBV2 to TRBJ2-7; a weak D match, TRBD2 (5 bases). The V gene lost 6 bases and the J gene lost 6 bases, with 9 bases spanning the gap. CDR3 length equals 11 residues. Germline CDR1 is SNHLY and CDR2 is FYNNEI.

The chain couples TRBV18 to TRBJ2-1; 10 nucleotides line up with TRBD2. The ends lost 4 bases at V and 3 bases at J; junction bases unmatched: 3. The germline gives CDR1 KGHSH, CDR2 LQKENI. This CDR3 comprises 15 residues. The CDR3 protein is CASSLGLASYNEQFF. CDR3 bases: TGTGCCAGCTCACTGGGACTAGCGAGCTACAATGAGCAGTTCTTC.

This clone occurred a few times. The CDR3 here is CASSKVQGKRHNEQYF. CDR3 nucleotide sequence: TGTGCCAGCAGCAAAGTCCAGGGGAAAAGGCATAACGAGCAGTACTTC. This chain joins TRBV21-1 and TRBJ2-7; TRBD1 is the table's D call, not checked against the DNA. TRBV21-1 is marked as a pseudogene. The CDR3 runs to 16 residues.

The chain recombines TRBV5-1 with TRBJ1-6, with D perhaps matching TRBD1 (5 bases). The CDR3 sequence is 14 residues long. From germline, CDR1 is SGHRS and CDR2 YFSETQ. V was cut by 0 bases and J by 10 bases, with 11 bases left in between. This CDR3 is CASSLGQRESPLHF. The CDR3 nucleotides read TGCGCCAGCAGCTTGGGACAGCGAGAGTCACCCCTCCACTTT. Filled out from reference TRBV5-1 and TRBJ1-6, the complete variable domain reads KAGVTQTPRYLIKTRGQQVTLSCSPISGHRSVSWYQQTPGQGLQFLFEYFSETQRNKGNFPGRFSGRQFSNSRSEMNVSTLELGDSALYLCASSLGQRESPLHFGNGTRLTVT.